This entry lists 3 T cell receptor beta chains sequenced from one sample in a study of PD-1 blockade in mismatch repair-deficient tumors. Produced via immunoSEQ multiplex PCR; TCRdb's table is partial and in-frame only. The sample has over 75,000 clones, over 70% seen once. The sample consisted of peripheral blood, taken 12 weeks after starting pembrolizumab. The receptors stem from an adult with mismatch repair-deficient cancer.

CDR3 nucleotides: TGTGCCAGCAGACCTACGAACACCGGGGAGCTGTTTTTT. Residues: CASRPTNTGELFF. The chain joins TRBV9 to TRBJ2-2; D call uncertain. The length of the CDR3 is 13 residues. Per the germline V gene, CDR1 is SGDLS and CDR2 is YYNGEE. Trimming took 5 bases from V and 0 from J, leaving 5 bases between them.

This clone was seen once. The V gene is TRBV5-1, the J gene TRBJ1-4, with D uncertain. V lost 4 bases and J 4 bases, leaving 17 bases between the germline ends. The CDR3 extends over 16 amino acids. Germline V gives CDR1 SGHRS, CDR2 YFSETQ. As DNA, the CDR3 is TGCGCCAGCAGCCCCCAGCCTGGGGTCGGTAATGAAAAACTGTTTTTT. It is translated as CASSPQPGVGNEKLFF.

CDR3 in amino acids: CASSSDGVYQRHEQYF. The CDR3, as DNA: TGTGCCAGCAGCTCCGACGGAGTGTACCAACGTCACGAGCAGTACTTC. This rearrangement joins TRBV7-8 to TRBJ2-7, with unresolved D. CDR3 length: 16 amino acids. Germline V lookup: CDR1 SGHVS, CDR2 FQNEAQ. V gave up 4 bases and J gave up 5 bases, with 21 bases separating them.